This T cell receptor beta chain emerged from a study of blood T cell repertoires in COVID-19. At the level of the study: PBMCs, B-cell-depleted T cells, or T cells provided the cDNA or gDNA that made up the material.

Some clones are missing from TCRdb's copy, which holds only in-frame ones; the method was immunoSEQ multiplex PCR. The sample has about 350,000 clones; about nine tenths are singletons. The TCR comes from a woman aged 25 to 39 who had been exposed to COVID-19. Specimen: PBMCs or T cells enriched from blood (not recorded which).

This CDR3 reads CASSSLSDRSQQYF. The CDR3 nucleotides read TGTGCCAGCAGCTCCCTCAGCGACAGGAGTCAGCAGTACTTC. V gene TRBV7-3 combines with J gene TRBJ2-7, with D maybe TRBD1 (6 bases). V lost 4 bases and J lost 8, with 18 bases in between. CDR1 and CDR2 (germline): SGHTA, FQGTGA. CDR3 length equals 14 residues. Full variable domain (remainder filled in from reference TRBV7-3 and TRBJ2-7): GAGVSQTPSNKVTEKGKYVELRCDPISGHTALYWYRQSLGQGPEFLIYFQGTGAADDSGLPNDRFFAVRPEGSVSTLKIQRTERGDSAVYLCASSSLSDRSQQYFGPGTRLTVT.